The rows below give T cell receptor beta chains drawn from one sample of a study of pediatric ulcerative colitis. Data came from immunoSEQ multiplex PCR; TCRdb stores just in-frame clones and leaves some out. The sample yields under 45,000 clones, around 78% seen once. Sequencing input: blood. The receptors stem from a girl under 18 with moderate ulcerative colitis. CDR3s include the opening cysteine and the closing phenylalanine or tryptophan. D genes are given only for firm matches. The listing skips clone size in some rows; elsewhere it reads once, few, many or a size class.

d_call: NA; v_call: TRBV5-4; j_call: TRBJ1-2; clone_size: NA; cdr3_aa: CASSQDRRGGYTF; cdr3_nt: TGTGCCAGCAGCCAAGACAGGAGAGGTGGCTACACCTTC
d_call: NA; v_call: TRBV5-6; j_call: TRBJ2-3; clone_size: NA; cdr3_aa: CASRNPWGPDTQYF; cdr3_nt: TGTGCCAGCAGGAACCCCTGGGGTCCAGATACGCAGTATTTT
d_call: NA; v_call: TRBV28; j_call: TRBJ2-7; clone_size: NA; cdr3_aa: CASSYSGMYYEQYF; cdr3_nt: TGTGCCAGCAGTTATTCCGGGATGTACTACGAGCAGTACTTC
d_call: TRBD2; v_call: TRBV28; j_call: TRBJ2-7; clone_size: NA; cdr3_aa: CASSSHAGGNPYEQYF; cdr3_nt: TGTGCCAGCAGTTCGCATGCGGGAGGCAACCCCTACGAGCAGTACTTC
d_call: TRBD2; v_call: TRBV15; j_call: TRBJ2-7; clone_size: NA; cdr3_aa: CATSRDGREAQYF; cdr3_nt: TGTGCCACCAGCAGAGATGGGAGGGAGGCGCAGTACTTC
d_call: NA; v_call: TRBV18; j_call: TRBJ1-2; clone_size: few; cdr3_aa: CASSPADSYGYTF; cdr3_nt: TGTGCCAGCTCACCCGCTGACAGCTATGGCTACACCTTC
d_call: NA; v_call: TRBV6-5; j_call: TRBJ1-1; clone_size: few; cdr3_aa: CASAWGVRTEAFF; cdr3_nt: TGTGCCAGCGCGTGGGGAGTAAGGACTGAAGCTTTCTTT
d_call: NA; v_call: TRBV4-1; j_call: TRBJ2-1; clone_size: NA; cdr3_aa: CASSRSRGRGDNEQFF; cdr3_nt: TGCGCCAGCAGCCGAAGCCGGGGGCGCGGGGACAATGAGCAGTTCTTC
d_call: NA; v_call: TRBV7-2; j_call: TRBJ2-2; clone_size: few; cdr3_aa: CASSLLATGELFF; cdr3_nt: TGTGCCAGCAGCTTACTAGCCACCGGGGAGCTGTTTTTT
d_call: NA; v_call: TRBV6-5; j_call: TRBJ1-6; clone_size: NA; cdr3_aa: CASSYTRDSPLHF; cdr3_nt: TGTGCCAGCAGTTACACCCGGGATTCACCCCTCCACTTT
d_call: NA; v_call: TRBV27; j_call: TRBJ2-2; clone_size: NA; cdr3_aa: CASSFNMPADTGELFF; cdr3_nt: TGTGCCAGCAGTTTTAATATGCCGGCGGACACCGGGGAGCTGTTTTTT
d_call: NA; v_call: TRBV5-4; j_call: TRBJ1-1; clone_size: NA; cdr3_aa: CASSLGRFGTEAFF; cdr3_nt: TGTGCCAGCAGCTTGGGACGATTCGGGACTGAAGCTTTCTTT
d_call: NA; v_call: TRBV6-5; j_call: TRBJ1-4; clone_size: NA; cdr3_aa: CASSLDSSTNEKLFF; cdr3_nt: TGTGCCAGCAGTTTGGACTCATCAACTAATGAAAAACTGTTTTTT
d_call: TRBD1; v_call: TRBV27; j_call: TRBJ1-2; clone_size: few; cdr3_aa: CASSFGTGTFGYTF; cdr3_nt: TGTGCCAGCAGTTTCGGGACAGGGACTTTTGGCTACACCTTC
d_call: NA; v_call: TRBV18; j_call: TRBJ1-1; clone_size: few; cdr3_aa: CASSQAENTEAFF; cdr3_nt: TGTGCCAGCTCACAAGCGGAGAACACTGAAGCTTTCTTT
d_call: NA; v_call: TRBV7-2; j_call: TRBJ2-7; clone_size: NA; cdr3_aa: CASSLESTTSYEQYF; cdr3_nt: TGTGCCAGCAGCTTAGAAAGCACTACCTCCTACGAGCAGTACTTC
d_call: NA; v_call: TRBV6-1; j_call: TRBJ2-7; clone_size: NA; cdr3_aa: CASREKGSYEQYF; cdr3_nt: TGTGCCAGCAGAGAAAAGGGCTCCTACGAGCAGTACTTC
d_call: NA; v_call: TRBV11-2; j_call: TRBJ2-1; clone_size: NA; cdr3_aa: CASSFQGRLGEQFF; cdr3_nt: TGTGCCAGCAGCTTCCAGGGGAGGTTGGGTGAGCAGTTCTTC
d_call: NA; v_call: TRBV7-9; j_call: TRBJ2-7; clone_size: NA; cdr3_aa: CASRPTRSYEQYF; cdr3_nt: TGTGCCAGCAGACCAACCCGGAGCTACGAGCAGTACTTC
d_call: NA; v_call: TRBV5-8; j_call: TRBJ2-3; clone_size: NA; cdr3_aa: CASSQRTDTQYF; cdr3_nt: TGTGCCAGCAGCCAACGGACGGATACGCAGTATTTT
d_call: TRBD1; v_call: TRBV9; j_call: TRBJ2-5; clone_size: NA; cdr3_aa: CASSVSQSGGLETQYF; cdr3_nt: TGTGCCAGCAGCGTATCTCAATCAGGGGGCTTAGAGACCCAGTACTTC
d_call: TRBD1; v_call: TRBV7-2; j_call: TRBJ1-1; clone_size: once; cdr3_aa: CASSPGTGVTEAFF; cdr3_nt: TGTGCCAGCAGTCCCGGGACAGGGGTTACTGAAGCTTTCTTT
d_call: NA; v_call: TRBV6-5; j_call: TRBJ1-1; clone_size: few; cdr3_aa: CASSLYGGYTEAFF; cdr3_nt: TGTGCCAGCAGTTTATACGGAGGGTACACTGAAGCTTTCTTT
d_call: TRBD1; v_call: TRBV11-2; j_call: TRBJ2-5; clone_size: NA; cdr3_aa: CASSFSLQGGRYQETQYF; cdr3_nt: TGTGCCAGCAGCTTTTCGTTACAGGGGGGACGGTACCAAGAGACCCAGTACTTC
d_call: NA; v_call: TRBV12-5; j_call: TRBJ1-2; clone_size: NA; cdr3_aa: CASGFGLYGYTF; cdr3_nt: TGTGCTAGTGGTTTTGGGTTATATGGCTACACCTTC
d_call: TRBD1; v_call: TRBV4-3; j_call: TRBJ1-5; clone_size: NA; cdr3_aa: CASSQDRSGTGGLPQHF; cdr3_nt: TGCGCCAGCAGCCAAGATCGGTCGGGAACAGGGGGTTTGCCCCAGCATTTT
d_call: NA; v_call: TRBV7-9; j_call: TRBJ1-5; clone_size: NA; cdr3_aa: CASSQGFGNQPQHF; cdr3_nt: TGTGCCAGCAGCCAGGGGTTTGGCAATCAGCCCCAGCATTTT
d_call: NA; v_call: TRBV11-1; j_call: TRBJ2-7; clone_size: NA; cdr3_aa: CASSLVWSSEQYF; cdr3_nt: TGTGCCAGCAGCTTAGTATGGTCCAGCGAGCAGTACTTC
d_call: TRBD1; v_call: TRBV7-8; j_call: TRBJ2-7; clone_size: NA; cdr3_aa: CASSPTGSRYEQYF; cdr3_nt: TGTGCCAGCAGCCCGACAGGGTCGCGCTACGAGCAGTACTTC
d_call: NA; v_call: TRBV11-2; j_call: TRBJ1-5; clone_size: NA; cdr3_aa: CASSLDGGDQPQHF; cdr3_nt: TGTGCCAGCAGCTTAGATGGCGGGGATCAGCCCCAGCATTTT
d_call: TRBD1; v_call: TRBV30; j_call: TRBJ1-5; clone_size: NA; cdr3_aa: CAWRDRGDQPQHF; cdr3_nt: TGTGCCTGGAGAGACAGGGGGGATCAGCCCCAGCATTTT
d_call: NA; v_call: TRBV2; j_call: TRBJ1-5; clone_size: NA; cdr3_aa: CASRGPPSRWLGIYSNQPQHF; cdr3_nt: TGTGCCAGCAGGGGACCGCCAAGCCGCTGGTTGGGAATATATAGCAATCAGCCCCAGCATTTT
d_call: TRBD2; v_call: TRBV27; j_call: TRBJ2-2; clone_size: NA; cdr3_aa: CASSSRLAGGTGELFF; cdr3_nt: TGTGCCAGCAGTTCTCGACTAGCGGGTGGGACCGGGGAGCTGTTTTTT
d_call: TRBD2; v_call: TRBV29-1; j_call: TRBJ2-1; clone_size: once; cdr3_aa: CSVEAGAFYNEQFF; cdr3_nt: TGCAGCGTTGAGGCGGGAGCATTCTACAATGAGCAGTTCTTC
d_call: TRBD1; v_call: TRBV4-1; j_call: TRBJ2-1; clone_size: NA; cdr3_aa: CASSRIRGRNINEQFF; cdr3_nt: TGCGCCAGCAGCCGGATCAGGGGGCGAAATATTAATGAGCAGTTCTTC
d_call: TRBD1; v_call: TRBV27; j_call: TRBJ1-6; clone_size: NA; cdr3_aa: CASSLSGGQDSYNSPLHF; cdr3_nt: TGTGCCAGCAGTTTATCGGGGGGACAGGATTCTTATAATTCACCCCTCCACTTT